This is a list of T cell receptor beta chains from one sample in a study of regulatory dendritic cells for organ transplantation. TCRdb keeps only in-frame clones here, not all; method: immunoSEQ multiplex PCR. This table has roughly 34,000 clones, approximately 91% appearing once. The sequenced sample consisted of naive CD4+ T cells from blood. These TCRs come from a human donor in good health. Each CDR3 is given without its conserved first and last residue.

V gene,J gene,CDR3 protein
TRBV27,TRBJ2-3,ASSIRRSTDTQY
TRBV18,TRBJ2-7,ASSPPSRGSSYEQY
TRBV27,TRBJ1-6,ASSLGTVNNSPLH
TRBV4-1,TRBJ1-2,ASSQILSGAGYT
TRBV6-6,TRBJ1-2,ASSYSRTVYGYT
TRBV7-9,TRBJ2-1,ASSVSGGVNEQF
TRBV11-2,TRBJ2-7,ASSSPPVVEQY
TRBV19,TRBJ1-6,ASSPQWGNSPLH
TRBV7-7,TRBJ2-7,ASRHDRGTIYEQY
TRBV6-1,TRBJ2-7,ASSGVHISLPRYEQY
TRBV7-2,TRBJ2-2,ASSPMAGLAGDTGELF
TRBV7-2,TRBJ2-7,ASSSPEHQEQY
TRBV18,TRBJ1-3,ASRQGATGNTIY
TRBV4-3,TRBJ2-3,ASSQEAPTSTDTQY
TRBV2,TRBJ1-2,ASSEVGQGDGYT
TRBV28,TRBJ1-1,ASSFNRVNTEAF
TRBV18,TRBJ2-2,ASSPVQGASGELF
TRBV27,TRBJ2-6,ASSPGGVRGLRGANVLT
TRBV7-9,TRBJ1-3,ASSLEVGSSGNTIY
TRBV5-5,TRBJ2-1,ASSLDSGFYNEQF
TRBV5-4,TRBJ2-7,ASSSDQGPYEQY
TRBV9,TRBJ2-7,ASSVELIGSEQY
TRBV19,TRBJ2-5,ASSVADYQETQY
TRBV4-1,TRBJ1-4,ASSLGQGEKLF
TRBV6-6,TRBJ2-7,ASSPRRTAYEQY
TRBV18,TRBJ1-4,ASSPPPSGSELF
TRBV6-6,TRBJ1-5,ASSQRAPWGQPQH
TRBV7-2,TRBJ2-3,ASSPREDTQY
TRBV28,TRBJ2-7,ASSLSTYEQY
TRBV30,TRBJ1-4,AWSFTPAGDEKLF
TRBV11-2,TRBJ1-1,ASSLSVAGNTEAF
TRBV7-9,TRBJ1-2,ASSLAREDGYT
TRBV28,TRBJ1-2,ASRDRKAPEGYT
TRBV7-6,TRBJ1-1,ASSSWGRDAF
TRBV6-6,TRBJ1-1,ASSRSPTGAF
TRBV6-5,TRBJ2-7,ASRPTGGAHYEQY
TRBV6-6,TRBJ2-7,ASRAGDYEQY
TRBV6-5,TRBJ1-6,ASKKGYNSPLH
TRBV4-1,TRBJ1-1,ASSQDEGVDTEAF
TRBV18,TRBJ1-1,ASSPISQGSMNTEAF
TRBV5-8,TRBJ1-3,ASSPGQDSGNTIY
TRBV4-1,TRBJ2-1,ASSVPYRTAMEQF
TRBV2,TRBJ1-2,ASPAGGGYGYT